The entry below describes one T cell receptor (beta chain). Antigen specificity is unknown. The CDR3 totals 10 residues. Germline V gene sequence: CDR1 LNHDA, CDR2 SQIVND (reference sequence). V was clipped by 9 bases and J by 6 bases, with 8 bases between them. These data originate in a study of T cell responses to AZD1222 COVID-19 vaccine. Study-wide context: Pooled together were second doses at about 4 or about 12 weeks.

The study's findings and limits: At 160-218 and 743-854, vaccine-associated CD4 TCRs were dominant, and they spanned spike. Spike-specific TCR breadth and depth rose after two AZD1222 doses.

Assay used: immunoSEQ multiplex PCR; TCRdb lists only in-frame clones, some missing. This table has around 110,000 clones, about 86% appearing once. The clonotype comes from an adult in good health. Sequencing used peripheral blood, obtained on day 0 of AZD1222 vaccination. The chain has TRBV19 and TRBJ1-1; D uncertain. The CDR3 region is CASRRSEAFF. In DNA, the CDR3 is TGTGCCAGCCGCCGATCTGAAGCTTTCTTT.